A selection of T cell receptor beta chains follows, all from one sample in a study of response to subunit inactivated influenza vaccine. TCRdb analysed the RT-PCR reads with MiXCR anew, one entry per CDR3 protein. The data hold approximately 490,000 distinct CDR3 sequences, with approximately 7.7% observed a single time. The sequenced sample was PBMCs from blood, obtained less than 30 months after vaccination. The receptors shown here come from a man aged 50-75 years who received an inactivated influenza vaccine. CDR3s include the opening cysteine and the closing phenylalanine or tryptophan. Fields, in order: V gene, J gene, clone size, D gene, CDR3 protein, CDR3 DNA. The D gene is left open where the match is weak. For some rows the clone size is stated as once, few or many, or as a class when expanded; others skip it.

TRBV20-1,TRBJ2-7,many,.,CSARDKEGINEQYF,TGCAGTGCTAGAGATAAGGAGGGCATCAACGAGCAGTACTTC
TRBV25-1,TRBJ2-1,.,.,CASSEYGAAPYNEQFF,TGTGCCAGCAGTGAATATGGGGCGGCCCCCTACAATGAGCAGTTCTTC
TRBV12-3/TRBV12-4,TRBJ2-3,few,.,CASSPGGMNTQYF,TGTGCCAGCAGCCCCGGTGGGATGAATACGCAGTATTTT
TRBV14,TRBJ2-5,many,.,CASSQDPGWDQYF,TGTGCCAGCAGCCAAGATCCAGGGTGGGACCAGTACTTC
TRBV12-3/TRBV12-4,TRBJ1-5,many,.,CASSDTISNQPQHF,TGTGCCAGCAGTGACACAATTAGCAATCAGCCCCAGCATTTT
TRBV7-6,TRBJ2-1,few,TRBD2,CASSLLWTSGLKQFF,TGTGCCAGCAGCTTACTTTGGACTAGCGGGCTAAAGCAGTTCTTC
TRBV25-1,TRBJ2-7,many,.,CASREGGSYEQYF,TGTGCCAGCAGGGAGGGTGGGTCCTACGAGCAGTACTTC
TRBV3-1,TRBJ2-7,few,.,CASSPERWREQYF,TGTGCCAGCAGCCCGGAGAGATGGCGCGAGCAGTACTTC
TRBV20-1,TRBJ2-3,.,TRBD2,CSASRSSGGPDTQYF,TGCAGTGCTAGTAGGAGTAGCGGGGGACCAGATACGCAGTATTTT
TRBV19,TRBJ2-1,many,.,CASSIAGVDNEQFF,TGTGCCAGTAGTATAGCGGGAGTAGACAATGAGCAGTTCTTC
TRBV5-1,TRBJ2-1,few,.,CASSFYEGGYNEQFF,TGCGCCAGCAGCTTTTACGAGGGTGGCTACAATGAGCAGTTCTTC
TRBV9,TRBJ2-7,few,.,CASSVAPSYEQYF,TGTGCCAGCAGCGTAGCTCCCTCCTACGAGCAGTACTTC
TRBV28,TRBJ1-4,few,TRBD1,CASSTRTGGDEKLFF,TGTGCCAGCAGCACAAGAACAGGGGGGGATGAAAAACTGTTTTTT
TRBV25-1,TRBJ2-5,.,TRBD2,CASSRLASGGETQYF,TGTGCCAGCAGTAGACTAGCCAGCGGGGGAGAGACCCAGTACTTC
TRBV9,TRBJ2-1,few,.,CASSVNRDNEQFF,TGTGCCAGCAGCGTAAACAGAGACAATGAGCAGTTCTTC
TRBV27,TRBJ2-1,.,.,CASSLRLGYNEQFF,TGTGCCAGCAGTTTACGGCTCGGTTACAATGAGCAGTTCTTC
TRBV4-1,TRBJ1-1,few,.,CASSQWEQDEAFF,TGCGCCAGCAGCCAATGGGAACAGGATGAAGCTTTCTTT
TRBV29-1,TRBJ2-1,many,TRBD2,CSVVPAGAEQFF,TGCAGCGTTGTTCCAGCGGGGGCTGAGCAGTTCTTC
TRBV12-3/TRBV12-4,TRBJ1-2,.,.,CASSFDANYGYTF,TGTGCCAGCAGTTTTGATGCTAACTATGGCTACACCTTC
TRBV28,TRBJ2-5,few,TRBD1,CASSASGGGETQYF,TGTGCCAGCAGTGCCTCAGGGGGCGGGGAGACCCAGTACTTC
TRBV28,TRBJ2-2,many,TRBD2,CASTLGGSGGGELFF,TGTGCCAGCACCTTAGGAGGTAGCGGGGGCGGGGAGCTGTTTTTT
TRBV15,TRBJ2-5,few,.,CATSEGGKETQYF,TGTGCCACCAGCGAGGGGGGGAAAGAGACCCAGTACTTC
TRBV20-1,TRBJ1-4,few,TRBD1,CSARITTGGGEKLFF,TGCAGTGCTAGAATAACGACAGGGGGGGGTGAAAAACTGTTTTTT
TRBV5-1,TRBJ2-7,many,TRBD2,CASSLSGTSGNEQYF,TGCGCCAGCAGCTTATCCGGGACTAGCGGGAACGAGCAGTACTTC
TRBV6-6,TRBJ1-2,few,.,CASSQDRSGGYTF,TGTGCCAGCAGCCAGGACCGCAGCGGCGGCTACACCTTC
TRBV24-1,TRBJ2-3,few,TRBD1,CATSDSQGVSTDTQYF,TGTGCCACCAGTGATTCACAGGGGGTTAGCACAGATACGCAGTATTTT
TRBV4-3,TRBJ2-2,.,TRBD2,CASSQDPSSGGMTGELFF,TGCGCCAGCAGCCAAGATCCCTCTAGCGGGGGAATGACCGGGGAGCTGTTTTTT
TRBV5-1,TRBJ2-5,many,.,CASSLGGREPTAETQYF,TGCGCCAGCAGCTTGGGGGGAAGGGAGCCAACCGCGGAGACCCAGTACTTC
TRBV2,TRBJ2-5,.,.,CASIRTGLETQYF,TGTGCCAGCATCCGGACCGGCCTAGAGACCCAGTACTTC
TRBV20-1,TRBJ2-1,.,TRBD1,CSARGDVDRAPWVTYNEQFF,TGCAGTGCTAGAGGGGATGTAGACAGGGCACCTTGGGTTACTTACAATGAGCAGTTCTTC
TRBV4-3,TRBJ2-7,few,.,CASSQDQGTRYEQYF,TGCGCCAGCAGCCAAGATCAGGGTACGAGATACGAGCAGTACTTC
TRBV11-2,TRBJ2-7,few,TRBD2,CASSLVLAGGLPYEQYF,TGTGCCAGCAGCTTAGTCTTAGCGGGGGGCCTCCCCTACGAGCAGTACTTC
TRBV3-1,TRBJ1-1,many,TRBD1,CASSQGAGTGRNTEAFF,TGTGCCAGCAGCCAAGGGGCGGGGACAGGGCGGAACACTGAAGCTTTCTTT